These 28 T cell receptor beta chains were sequenced from one sample in a study of T-cell memory formation after mild COVID-19. TCRdb processed the 5' RACE reads anew with MiXCR; each CDR3 protein has one entry. The data contain 470,000 or so distinct CDR3 sequences, around a quarter of them singletons. Material for sequencing was PBMCs or a T cell subset sorted from them (not recorded which). All receptors derive from an adult woman who had mild COVID-19 (a few samples of this study predate the infection). Cell type and time point are not known.

The V call is TRBV18, the J call TRBJ2-1; D ambiguous. V lost 2 bases and J lost 2, with 13 bases in between. The CDR3 is 16 residues long. Per germline, CDR1 KGHSH and CDR2 LQKENI. The CDR3 protein is CASSPGSDTTYNEQFF. The CDR3 coding sequence is TGTGCCAGCTCACCAGGCAGCGATACTACCTACAATGAGCAGTTCTTC.

The V call is TRBV7-9, the J call TRBJ2-7, with 7 bases that match TRBD2. The length of the CDR3 is 15 residues. After removal of 2 bases from V and 2 bases from J, the junction contained 6 bases not matched to a gene. Per the germline V gene, CDR1 is SEHNR and CDR2 is FQNEAQ (reference sequence). CDR3: CASSLHRTSPYEQYF. The CDR3 DNA reads TGTGCCAGCAGCTTACATCGGACTAGTCCCTACGAGCAGTACTTC.

This clonotype was observed a handful of times. The rearrangement uses TRBV24-1 and TRBJ2-1, with TRBD2 identical over 10 bases. With 2 bases clipped from V and 12 bases from J, the junction kept 3 bases outside the gene matches. The CDR3 spans 13 residues. Germline V gene data show CDR1 as KGHDR and CDR2 as SFDVKD. CDR3 nucleotide sequence: TGTGCCACCAGTGATTCTAGCGGGAGCGGGCAGTTCTTC. Translation gives CATSDSSGSGQFF.

CDR3 sequence: CASSLGEGYSYEQYF. The CDR3 bases are TGCGCCAGCAGCTTGGGGGAGGGGTACTCCTACGAGCAGTACTTC. The chain is built from TRBV5-1 and TRBJ2-7, with 7 bases lining up with TRBD2. This CDR3 region has 15 residues. Germline CDR1 SGHRS, CDR2 YFSETQ. V trimming: 0 bases; J trimming: 0 bases; junction bases outside the gene matches: 3.

This clonotype was observed a few times. This chain connects TRBV6-1 to TRBJ2-7; D may be TRBD1 or TRBD2 (5 bases each). Looked up from germline, CDR1 is MNHNS and CDR2 is SASEGT. Trimming left V 0 bases short and J 2 bases short, with 14 bases between. The CDR3 extends over 16 amino acids. This CDR3 reads CASSEAAGTGTYEQYF. CDR3 nucleotides: TGTGCCAGCAGTGAAGCGGCCGGGACCGGGACCTACGAGCAGTACTTC.

This clonotype showed up just a few times. This sequence joins TRBV2 and TRBJ2-7; TRBD1 matches 8 bases. CDR1 and CDR2 from the germline V gene are SNHLY and FYNNEI. Trimming took 10 bases from V and 6 from J; bases not matched to a gene: 8. This CDR3 spans 12 amino acids. CDR3 loop: CAIGQGAPEQYF. The CDR3 DNA follows: TGTGCCATCGGGCAGGGGGCACCCGAGCAGTACTTC.

This clonotype was picked up many times. The CDR3 spells CASSQPGLGPFF. CDR3 DNA: TGCGCCAGCAGCCAACCGGGTCTCGGGCCGTTCTTC. The chain couples TRBV4-1 to TRBJ2-1, with D hard to call. V shed 2 bases and J shed 15 bases, with 14 bases lying between them. Germline CDR1 reads MGHRA; CDR2 reads YSYEKL. The CDR3 runs to 12 residues.

This clonotype came up a few times. The CDR3 DNA reads as TGTGCCAGCAGCTTAGTTAGGTCCAACAGGGAGCCCCAGTACTTC. The encoded protein is CASSLVRSNREPQYF. This chain joins TRBV11-2 and TRBJ2-5; possibly TRBD1 for D (6 bases). CDR3 length: 15 amino acids. Germline lookup yields CDR1 SGHAT and CDR2 FQNNGV. V was shortened by 1 base and J by 9 bases, with 18 bases between the two germline ends.

The V and J genes are TRBV4-2 and TRBJ2-6; weak D call: TRBD2 (6 bases). Germline CDR1 LGHNA, CDR2 YNFKEQ. V was shortened by 3 bases and J by 4 bases, with 25 bases between the two germline ends. The CDR3 length is 20 residues. The CDR3 sequence is CASSQPPLWGEVGGANVLTF. The CDR3 region has the DNA TGTGCCAGCAGCCAGCCGCCCTTATGGGGGGAGGTCGGGGGGGCCAACGTCCTGACTTTC.

A few counts support this clonotype. The rearrangement links TRBV19 to TRBJ2-5; 9 nucleotides align to TRBD1. Germline V gives CDR1 LNHDA, CDR2 SQIVND (reference sequence). Losses at the gene ends were 6 bases for V and 5 bases for J; bases not matched to a gene: 7. The CDR3 consists of 14 residues. The CDR3 is CASSVNRGPETQYF. The CDR3 DNA follows: TGTGCCAGTAGCGTCAACAGGGGGCCGGAGACCCAGTACTTC.

This clonotype was found a few times. The genes are TRBV27 and TRBJ2-1; 14 nucleotides agree with TRBD2. CDR3 length equals 18 residues. Germline V lookup: CDR1 MNHEY, CDR2 SMNVEV (reference sequence). Trimming took 2 bases from V and 7 from J; bases not matched to a gene: 10. CDR3: CASSLPRLAGGRVNEQFF. The CDR3 nucleotides are TGTGCCAGCAGTTTACCTAGACTAGCGGGGGGGCGAGTAAATGAGCAGTTCTTC.

In its sample, this clonotype was seen a few times. The chain joins TRBV20-1 to TRBJ2-5, with 8 bases matching TRBD2. Losses at the gene ends were 2 bases for V and 2 bases for J; bases not matched to a gene: 13. The CDR3 runs to 17 residues. CDR1 and CDR2 from the germline V gene are DFQATT and SNEGSKA (reference sequence). This CDR3 is CSARTILGLAGQETQYF. The CDR3 DNA sequence: TGCAGTGCTAGAACGATTCTCGGGCTAGCGGGTCAAGAGACCCAGTACTTC.

This clonotype has just a few counts. The V call is TRBV5-1, the J call TRBJ2-3, with D perhaps TRBD1 (5 bases). The V gene lost 1 base and the J gene lost 5 bases, with 11 bases spanning the gap. The germline V gene has CDR1 SGHRS and CDR2 YFSETQ. This CDR3 region has 14 residues. Written as DNA, the CDR3 is TGCGCCAGCAGCTTGCAGGGTTCCATAGATACGCAGTATTTT. It yields the protein CASSLQGSIDTQYF.

This chain joins TRBV7-9 and TRBJ2-7, with 9 nucleotides matching TRBD2. The CDR3 totals 13 residues. After removal of 4 bases from V and 6 bases from J, the junction contained 4 bases not matched to a gene. Germline V gene lookup returns CDR1 SEHNR and CDR2 FQNEAQ (reference sequence). For the CDR3, the DNA is TGTGCCAGCAGCTCAGGCGGGGGGGTCGAGCAGTACTTC. Translation gives CASSSGGGVEQYF.

There are a few counts of this clonotype. This chain joins TRBV12-3 or TRBV12-4 and TRBJ2-2, with 9 bases matching TRBD1. Germline trimming cut 4 bases from V and 6 bases from J; bases unmatched to any gene: 6. This CDR3 has 15 residues. CDR3 coding DNA: TGTGCCAGCAGTTCCGGGACAGGGTTCCCCGGGGAGCTGTTTTTT. Its protein is CASSSGTGFPGELFF.

This clonotype was seen only a few times. This chain uses TRBV14 with TRBJ2-7, with D unclear. Germline CDR1 is SGHDN and CDR2 is FVKESK. The V and J ends lost 0 bases and 2 bases respectively, with 8 bases between them. This CDR3 is built from 14 residues. The CDR3 DNA sequence: TGTGCCAGCAGCCAAGACCTAATCACCTACGAGCAGTACTTC. Protein product: CASSQDLITYEQYF.

This clonotype was seen a few times. V gene TRBV6-5 combines with J gene TRBJ1-2, with D hard to call. Germline loops: CDR1 MNHEY, CDR2 SVGAGI. Trimming removed 7 bases at V and 10 bases at J, with 13 bases between. The CDR3 sequence is 11 residues long. The DNA of the CDR3 is TGTGCCAGCATGCGAGGCAGCTCCTACACCTTC. It encodes CASMRGSSYTF.

In this sample, this clonotype turned up a few times. The chain joins TRBV29-1 to TRBJ2-2, with D unclear. CDR1 and CDR2 (germline): SQVTM, ANQGSEA. This CDR3 has 11 amino acids. V lost 4 bases and J lost 4, with 4 bases in between. In nucleotides, the CDR3 is TGCAGCGTTGTAGTCACCGGGGAGCTGTTTTTT. Translation gives CSVVVTGELFF.

The chain combines TRBV18 with TRBJ2-1; 9 bases line up with TRBD1. The CDR3 is 17 residues long. Germline CDR1 KGHSH, CDR2 LQKENI. V shed 1 base and J 7 bases; nucleotides not matched to a gene: 11. CDR3 residues: CASSPREGQGWANEQFF. CDR3 nucleotide sequence: TGTGCCAGCTCACCACGGGAGGGACAGGGCTGGGCGAATGAGCAGTTCTTC.

The CDR3 is CASSPLGTPRDNEQFF. The CDR3 nucleotides are TGCGCCAGCAGCCCTTTAGGGACCCCCAGGGACAATGAGCAGTTCTTC. The V and J genes are TRBV5-1 and TRBJ2-1; D tentatively reads TRBD1 or TRBD2 (5 bases each). The length of the CDR3 is 16 residues. The V gene lost 4 bases and the J gene lost 5 bases, with 19 bases spanning the gap. Per the germline V gene, CDR1 is SGHRS and CDR2 is YFSETQ.

This clonotype has at least ten counts. The rearrangement uses TRBV9 and TRBJ2-3, with unresolved D. This CDR3 contains 16 residues. CDR1 SGDLS and CDR2 YYNGEE come from the germline V gene. V was cut by 0 bases and J by 3 bases, with 14 bases left in between. The CDR3 DNA is TGTGCCAGCAGCGTAGATCCCCCTGGTGGGACAGATACGCAGTATTTT. Translation gives CASSVDPPGGTDTQYF. Variable domain in full (rest from reference TRBV9 and TRBJ2-3): DSGVTQTPKHLITATGQRVTLRCSPRSGDLSVYWYQQSLDQGLQFLIQYYNGEERAKGNILERFSAQQFPDLHSELNLSSLELGDSALYFCASSVDPPGGTDTQYFGPGTRLTVL.

This clonotype was counted ten times or more. The CDR3 loop reads CAIGDVGYGYTF. DNA of the CDR3: TGTGCCATCGGCGACGTGGGCTATGGCTACACCTTC. The V and J genes are TRBV10-3 and TRBJ1-2; the D is unclear. The germline gives CDR1 ENHRY, CDR2 SYGVKD. V was clipped by 8 bases and J by 4 bases, with 11 bases between them. CDR3 length: 12 amino acids.

The chain employs TRBV24-1 and TRBJ2-4; TRBD2 is a possible D gene (5 bases). V dropped 3 bases and J dropped 1 base, with 9 bases sitting between them. Per germline, CDR1 KGHDR and CDR2 SFDVKD. CDR3 length: 15 residues. The CDR3 region has the DNA TGTGCCACCAGTGATGCCGCTAGCGCCAAAAACATTCAGTACTTC. Protein sequence: CATSDAASAKNIQYF.

This clonotype was recorded many times. The V gene is TRBV5-5, the J gene TRBJ1-5; D possibly corresponds to TRBD1 (5 bases). The CDR3 covers 15 residues. Germline V CDR1 and CDR2: SGHKS, YYEKEE (reference sequence). V lost 0 bases, J lost 7 bases, and 14 bases lay in between. CDR3 loop: CASSLEGAPRQPQHF. CDR3 in DNA: TGTGCCAGCAGCTTGGAAGGGGCCCCCCGACAGCCCCAGCATTTT. Together with reference TRBV5-5 and TRBJ1-5, the CDR3 gives the full variable domain: DAGVTQSPTHLIKTRGQQVTLRCSPISGHKSVSWYQQVLGQGPQFIFQYYEKEERGRGNFPDRFSARQFPNYSSELNVNALLLGDSALYLCASSLEGAPRQPQHFGDGTRLSIL.

A single count supports this clonotype. The rearrangement joins TRBV29-1 to TRBJ2-3; D might be TRBD1 or TRBD2, each matching 5 bases. V was cut by 5 bases and J by 0 bases, with 9 bases left in between. The germline CDR1 and CDR2 sequences are SQVTM and ANQGSEA. CDR3 length: 13 residues. This CDR3 is CSVLGVSTDTQYF. CDR3 sequence (DNA): TGCAGCGTTCTGGGGGTCAGCACAGATACGCAGTATTTT.

The chain combines TRBV7-9 with TRBJ1-6; D gene ambiguous. The CDR3 has 14 amino acids. V was trimmed by 5 bases and J by 10 bases, leaving 15 bases between them. CDR1 and CDR2 (germline): SEHNR, FQNEAQ (reference sequence). CDR3 in DNA: TGTGCCAGCAGCGCCCGAAGTACCAAGTCACCCCTCCACTTT. Protein sequence: CASSARSTKSPLHF.

This clonotype was seen only a few times. The rearrangement links TRBV12-3 or TRBV12-4 to TRBJ2-1, with a tentative D call TRBD1 (8 bases). The V end was cut by 4 bases, the J end by 5 bases, with 18 bases between. CDR3 length: 16 residues. The CDR3 sequence is CASSSVGQGGDNEQFF. CDR3 nucleotide sequence: TGTGCCAGCAGTTCAGTAGGACAGGGAGGGGACAATGAGCAGTTCTTC.

This clonotype was counted ten times or more. This chain connects TRBV7-9 to TRBJ2-3; 10 bases map to TRBD2. This CDR3 has 16 amino acids. Germline CDR1 is SEHNR and CDR2 is FQNEAQ (reference sequence). The V gene end was trimmed by 3 bases and the J gene end by 2 bases; junction bases not matched to a gene: 5. The CDR3 spells CASSFRTSGSTDTQYF. CDR3 in DNA: TGTGCCAGCAGCTTTCGGACTAGCGGATCCACAGATACGCAGTATTTT.